This T cell receptor (beta chain) originates from a study of prognosis after radiotherapy for stage I lung cancer. Study-level background: Aged roughly 50 to 95 years, with a median of around 74 years, the patients were 13 men and about six women. Of the patients, seven had squamous cell carcinoma and roughly 13 had adenocarcinoma tumors. A median of about 7 months after radiotherapy, distant metastases were seen in a handful of patients, while no significant progression was shown by 15.

The TCR beta CDR3 region was amplified from genomic DNA, with two rounds of multiplex PCR being used for the amplification. For every TRBV and TRBJ gene, a specific primer was used in first-round PCR. TCRdb recomputed calls from the multiplex PCR reads with MiXCR, one row per CDR3 protein. Found here are more than 30,000 distinct CDR3 sequences, about 39% of them singletons; the top ten hold less than 20%. V was shortened by 6 bases and J by 3 bases, with 14 bases between the two germline ends. The CDR3 is made up of 14 amino acids. Germline CDR1 LNHDA, CDR2 SQIVND (reference sequence). Details on this clonotype: What it recognizes is unknown.

Study-level results: Shannon entropy (measured after stereotactic body radiation therapy) was lower in patients who went on to develop distant metastases.

The rearrangement uses TRBV19 and TRBJ1-2; D might be TRBD1 (5 bases). This material consisted of PBMCs, taken before or after stereotactic body radiation therapy (not recorded which). This receptor was taken from a donor at least 50 years old with non-small cell lung cancer. CDR3 sequence reads: CASRVLGGHYGYTF. The CDR3 DNA sequence: TGTGCCAGTAGAGTACTCGGGGGTCACTATGGCTACACCTTC.